This T cell receptor beta chain was sequenced for a study of blood T cell repertoires in COVID-19. Overall study: Italy, Spain and the United States were the sources of the convalescent and acute COVID-19 samples. The cDNA or gDNA used as material had been derived from T cells, B-cell-depleted T cells, or PBMCs.

Original processing notes: Amplification of reference gene primers was used by the study to estimate nucleated cell counts. Sequencing used immunoSEQ multiplex PCR; TCRdb keeps in-frame clones, though not all of them. The DNA was the basis for D and trimming; V, J and clone size are from that table. Of tens of thousands of clones listed, more than 65% were seen once; the top ten hold 4.5% to 7%. The germline V gene has CDR1 MNHNY and CDR2 SVGAGI (reference sequence). Trimming stripped 7 bases from V and 8 bases from J, with 11 bases between. The CDR3 extends over 11 amino acids. V usage is TRBV6-6 and J usage is TRBJ1-2; D gene uncertain. This clonotype originated in a woman aged 60 to 75 with acute or convalescent COVID-19. The sequenced sample was peripheral blood. CDR3 nucleotides: TGTGCCAGCACTTCGGACTCCGGCTACACCTTC. Protein product: CASTSDSGYTF.